This T cell receptor (beta chain) was identified in a study of blood T cell repertoires in COVID-19. Original processing notes: How many nucleated cells were present was estimated from reference gene primer amplification. Produced via immunoSEQ multiplex PCR; TCRdb's table is partial and in-frame only. Clonal size and the V and J genes are those of that table, whereas D and trimming came from the DNA. The profile shows approximately 190,000 clones, approximately 83% of them singletons. The sample taken for sequencing was PBMCs or T cells enriched from blood (not recorded which). The sequence came from a man aged 35-49 years who had recovered from COVID-19.

Here the CDR3 DNA reads TGTGCCAGCAGCCCTTCGGGGGATATGAACACTGAAGCTTTCTTT. It translates to CASSPSGDMNTEAFF. This chain uses TRBV3-1 (or the pseudogene TRBV3-2) with TRBJ1-1; D is perhaps TRBD1 (5 bases). Germline V gene data show CDR1 as LGHDT and CDR2 as YNNKEL (reference sequence). With 4 bases removed from V and 0 bases from J, the gap between germline ends came to 12 bases. This CDR3 is built from 15 residues.